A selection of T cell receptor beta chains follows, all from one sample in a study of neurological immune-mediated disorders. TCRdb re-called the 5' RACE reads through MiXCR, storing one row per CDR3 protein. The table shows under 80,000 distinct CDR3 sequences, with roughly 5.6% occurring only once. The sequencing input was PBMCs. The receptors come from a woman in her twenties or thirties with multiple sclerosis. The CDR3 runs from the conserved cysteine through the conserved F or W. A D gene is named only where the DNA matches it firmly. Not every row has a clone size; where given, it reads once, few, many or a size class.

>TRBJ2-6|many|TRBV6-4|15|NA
TGTGCCAGCAGTGACAGGAACTCTGGGGCCAACGTCCTGACTTTC
CASSDRNSGANVLTF
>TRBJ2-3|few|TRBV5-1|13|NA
TGCGCCAGCAGCGCCGACAACGAAGATACGCAGTATTTT
CASSADNEDTQYF
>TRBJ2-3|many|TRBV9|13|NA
TGTGCCAGCAGCGTAGTTACCGCAGATACGCAGTATTTT
CASSVVTADTQYF
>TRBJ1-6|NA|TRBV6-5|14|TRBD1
TGTGCCAGCAGTAAAACAGGGGGAGGTTCACCCCTCAACTTT
CASSKTGGGSPLNF
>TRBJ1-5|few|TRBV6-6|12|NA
TGTGCCAGCAGTTACGGGGCTGCGCCCCAGAATTTT
CASSYGAAPQNF
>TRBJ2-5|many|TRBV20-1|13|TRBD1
TGCAGTGCCAGACAGGGATACCAAGAGACCCAGTACTTC
CSARQGYQETQYF
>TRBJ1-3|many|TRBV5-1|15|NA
TGCGCCAGCAGCTTGATGGCCCAAAGTGGAAACACCATATATTTT
CASSLMAQSGNTIYF
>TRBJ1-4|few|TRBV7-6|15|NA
TGTGCCAGCAGCTTAGAGGCAGTTCCTCATGAAAAACTGTTTTTT
CASSLEAVPHEKLFF
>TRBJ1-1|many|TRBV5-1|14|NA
TGCGCCAGCAGCTTGGTGGGGGGGCAGGCTGAAGCTTTCTTT
CASSLVGGQAEAFF
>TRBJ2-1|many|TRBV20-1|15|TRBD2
TGCAGTGCTAGCGGGACTAGCGGCTACTACAATGAGCAGTTCTTC
CSASGTSGYYNEQFF
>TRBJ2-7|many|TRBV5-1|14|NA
TGCGCCAGCAGCTTGGCCCTAGATACCTACGAGCAGTACTTC
CASSLALDTYEQYF
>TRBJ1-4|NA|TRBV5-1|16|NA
TGCGCCAGCAGCTTGGCCGGTAGGACAACGGACGAAAAACTGTTTTTT
CASSLAGRTTDEKLFF
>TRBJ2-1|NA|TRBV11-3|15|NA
TGTGCCAGCAGCTCTTTTTTAAGCTCCTACAATGAGCAGTTCTTC
CASSSFLSSYNEQFF
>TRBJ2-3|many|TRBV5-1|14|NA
TGCGCCAGCAGCTTGGAAGGTCGTACAGATACGCAGTATTTT
CASSLEGRTDTQYF
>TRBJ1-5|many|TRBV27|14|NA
TGTGCCAGCAGTCCCAGGGGTGGAAATCAGCCCCAGCATTTT
CASSPRGGNQPQHF
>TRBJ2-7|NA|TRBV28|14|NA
TGTGCCAGAGAGGGAGGGGGAGCCGCCTACGAGCAGTACTTC
CAREGGGAAYEQYF
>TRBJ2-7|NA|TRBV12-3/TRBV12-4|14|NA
TGTGCCAGCAGCCCAGGGGAGGGGTCCTACGAGCAGTACTTC
CASSPGEGSYEQYF
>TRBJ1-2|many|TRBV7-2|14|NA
TGTGCCAGCAGCTTAGACAGGCTGGACTATGGCTACACCTTC
CASSLDRLDYGYTF
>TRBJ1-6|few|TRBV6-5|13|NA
TGTGCCAGCAGTTACCAGTGGGGCGAGACCCTCCACTTT
CASSYQWGETLHF
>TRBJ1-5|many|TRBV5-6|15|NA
TGTGCCAGCAGCTTCTCTTCAGCACCCAATCAGCCCCAGCATTTT
CASSFSSAPNQPQHF
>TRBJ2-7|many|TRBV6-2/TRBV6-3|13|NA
TGTGCCAGCAAGCCGCCGGGCGGTTACGAGCAGTACTTC
CASKPPGGYEQYF
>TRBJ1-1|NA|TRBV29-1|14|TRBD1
TGCAGCGTTGCTCCTGACAGGGGGTACACTGAAGCTTTCTTT
CSVAPDRGYTEAFF
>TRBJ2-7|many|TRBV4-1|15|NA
TGCGCCAGCAGCCAAGGAAGCGGGTACTACTACGAGCAGTACTTC
CASSQGSGYYYEQYF
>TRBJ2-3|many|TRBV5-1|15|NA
TGCGCCAGCAGCCTTCTGGGCGGGGGCACAGATACGCAGTATTTT
CASSLLGGGTDTQYF
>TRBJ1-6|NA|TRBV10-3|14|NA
TGTGCCACCGGCGGGACCGAATATAATTCACCCCTCCACTTT
CATGGTEYNSPLHF
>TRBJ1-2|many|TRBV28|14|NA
TGTGCCAGCTCCCATGGCGGCACACACTATGGCTACACCTTC
CASSHGGTHYGYTF
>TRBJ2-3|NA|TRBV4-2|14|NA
TGTGCCAGCAGCCAAGACGGGTACACAGATACGCAGTATTTT
CASSQDGYTDTQYF
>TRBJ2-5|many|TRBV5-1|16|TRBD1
TGCGCCAGCAGCTTGGCCGGGGAAGCAGGGACAGCGATTTTGAACTTC
CASSLAGEAGTAILNF
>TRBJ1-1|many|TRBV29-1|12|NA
TGCAGCGGGGAGACCCTTGTCACTGAAGCTTTCTTT
CSGETLVTEAFF
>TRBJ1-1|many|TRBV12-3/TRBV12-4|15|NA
TGTGCCAGCACCTTTGGACAGTTGCCGAACACTGAAGCTTTCTTT
CASTFGQLPNTEAFF
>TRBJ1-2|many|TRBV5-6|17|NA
TGTGCCAGCAGCTTGTCCTTCGAGAGTTTCCTCTACTATGGCTACACCTTC
CASSLSFESFLYYGYTF
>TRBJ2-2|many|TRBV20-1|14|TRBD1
TGCAGTGCTAGAGATGGACAGGGCACCGGGGAGCTGTTTTTT
CSARDGQGTGELFF
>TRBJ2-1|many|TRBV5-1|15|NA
TGCGCCAGCAGCTTGTCGACTAGCTCCTACAATGAGCAGTTCTTC
CASSLSTSSYNEQFF
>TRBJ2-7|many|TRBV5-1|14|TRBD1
TGCGCCAGCAGCTCACCGGGACAGACCTACGAGCAGTACTTC
CASSSPGQTYEQYF
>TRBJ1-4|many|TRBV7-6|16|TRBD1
TGTGCCAGCAGCTCCACTCAGGGGGCGACTAATGAAAAACTGTTTTTT
CASSSTQGATNEKLFF
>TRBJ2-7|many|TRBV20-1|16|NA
TGCAGTGCTAGCCCAGGGGCTAGCGGACGAATCTACGAGCAGTACTTC
CSASPGASGRIYEQYF
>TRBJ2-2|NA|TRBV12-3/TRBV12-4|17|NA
TGTGCCAGCAGTTCCCGGTCGGGGCTGTTTGCCACCGGGGAGCTGTTTTTT
CASSSRSGLFATGELFF
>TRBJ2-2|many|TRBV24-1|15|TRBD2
TGTGCCACCAGTGACCCGGGAGGGGTGACCGGGGAGCTGTTTTTT
CATSDPGGVTGELFF
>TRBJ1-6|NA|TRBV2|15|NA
TGTGCCAGCCAAACGGACAGCACCTATAATTCACCCCTCCACTTT
CASQTDSTYNSPLHF
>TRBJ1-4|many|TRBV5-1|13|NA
TGCGCCAGCAGCTTGGCTTCGATTGGGGAGGTGTTTTTT
CASSLASIGEVFF
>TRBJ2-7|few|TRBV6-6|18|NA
TGTGCCAGCACCGAAGGTTGGAATGTAGGACATTCGCCCTACGAGCAGTACTTC
CASTEGWNVGHSPYEQYF